The 25 T cell receptor beta chains in this list originate from one sample, sequenced in a study of blood T cell repertoires in COVID-19. Sequencing used immunoSEQ multiplex PCR; TCRdb keeps in-frame clones, though not all of them. The table records fewer than 300,000 clones, roughly 88% of them present only once. The sample comprised PBMCs or T cells enriched from blood (not recorded which). The source is a woman aged 25 to 39 who had recovered from COVID-19.

This chain uses TRBV5-1 with TRBJ2-7; 12 bases are shared with TRBD1. The J segment lost 2 bases and the V segment lost 0 bases, leaving 3 bases of the junction unmatched. This CDR3 has 16 amino acids. The V gene's germline CDR1 is SGHRS and CDR2 YFSETQ. The CDR3: CASSLGGTGGTYEQYF. The CDR3 region has the DNA TGCGCCAGCAGCTTGGGAGGGACAGGGGGCACCTACGAGCAGTACTTC.

The count of this clone is one. V gene TRBV5-8 combines with J gene TRBJ1-2; D is uncertain. CDR1 is SGHTS, CDR2 YDEGEE, per germline. CDR3 length: 13 amino acids. V shed 1 base and J shed 4 bases, with 8 bases lying between them. CDR3 nucleotides: TGTGCCAGCAGCTTGTTGGAGGGCTATGGCTACACCTTC. The encoded protein is CASSLLEGYGYTF. Combining the CDR3 with reference TRBV5-8 and TRBJ1-2 gives the whole variable domain EAGVTQSPTHLIKTRGQQATLRCSPISGHTSVYWYQQALGLGLQFLLWYDEGEERNRGNFPPRFSGRQFPNYSSELNVNALELEDSALYLCASSLLEGYGYTFGSGTRLTVV.

This sequence joins TRBV5-4 and TRBJ2-7; D is possibly TRBD2 (6 bases). This CDR3 region has 14 residues. CDR1 is SGHNT, CDR2 YYREEE, per germline (reference sequence). V was trimmed by 0 bases and J by 4 bases, leaving 11 bases between them. The DNA for the CDR3 is TGTGCCAGCAGCTTGGGCGGGACCGTTTACGAGCAGTACTTC. Its translation: CASSLGGTVYEQYF.

This chain connects TRBV18 to TRBJ2-2; 8 nucleotides match TRBD1. The junction had 9 bases not matched to a gene; V was cut back by 5 bases and J by 4 bases. Germline assignment: CDR1 KGHSH and CDR2 LQKENI. This CDR3 is built from 16 residues. CDR3 region: CASSAYPTGATGELFF. The CDR3 nucleotides read TGTGCCAGCTCAGCCTACCCGACAGGGGCCACCGGGGAGCTGTTTTTT. The variable domain in full, with the rest retrieved from reference TRBV18 and TRBJ2-2, is NAGVMQNPRHLVRRRGQEARLRCSPMKGHSHVYWYRQLPEEGLKFMVYLQKENIIDESGMPKERFSAEFPKEGPSILRIQQVVRGDSAAYFCASSAYPTGATGELFFGEGSRLTVL.

V gene TRBV7-9 combines with J gene TRBJ1-2; no reliable D call. This CDR3 contains 14 residues. CDR1 SEHNR and CDR2 FQNEAQ come from the germline V gene (reference sequence). V lost 7 bases and J 3 bases, leaving 15 bases between the germline ends. CDR3 loop: CASNGIGRDYGYTF. CDR3 sequence (DNA): TGTGCCAGCAACGGAATAGGGAGAGACTATGGCTACACCTTC.

The chain combines TRBV29-1 with TRBJ2-5, with TRBD2 identical over 9 bases. V lost 2 bases to trimming and J lost 0 bases; unmatched junction nucleotides: 7. There are 16 residues in the CDR3. Germline V gene lookup returns CDR1 SQVTM and CDR2 ANQGSEA. Here the CDR3 reads CSVEIRGRAYQETQYF. CDR3 sequence (DNA): TGCAGCGTTGAAATCCGCGGGAGGGCCTACCAAGAGACCCAGTACTTC.

The V gene is TRBV3-1 (or the pseudogene TRBV3-2), the J gene TRBJ2-1, with a weak D call TRBD2 (5 bases). V lost 0 bases, J lost 6 bases, and 12 bases lay in between. CDR1 is LGHDT and CDR2 is YNNKEL in the germline V gene (reference sequence). The CDR3 covers 15 residues. The CDR3 DNA sequence: TGTGCCAGCAGCCAAGAAGTTGTGGGAGTCAATGAGCAGTTCTTC. Translated: CASSQEVVGVNEQFF.

The genes are TRBV27 and TRBJ1-5; 11 bases fit TRBD1. The V gene's germline CDR1 is MNHEY and CDR2 SMNVEV (reference sequence). This CDR3 has 15 amino acids. V was pared by 6 bases and J by 3 bases, with 4 bases of the junction left unmatched. DNA of the CDR3: TGTGCCAGCAGACGGACAGGGGGCTTCAATCAGCCCCAGCATTTT. This gives the protein CASRRTGGFNQPQHF.

The rearrangement links TRBV6-5 to TRBJ2-7, with TRBD2 matching 8 bases. Germline trimming cut 1 base from V and 3 bases from J; bases unmatched to any gene: 5. The CDR3 sequence is 15 residues long. Germline CDR1 and CDR2: MNHEY and SVGAGI. The CDR3 bases are TGTGCCAGCAGTTACTACGCGGGGGGACACTACGAGCAGTACTTC. Protein: CASSYYAGGHYEQYF.

A word on this clone: In the same sample, other DNA sequences code for this CDR3. The chain has TRBV9 and TRBJ1-2, with 9 bases aligning to TRBD1. The CDR3 consists of 14 residues. Germline V gene sequence: CDR1 SGDLS, CDR2 YYNGEE. V shed 0 bases and J 3 bases; nucleotides not matched to a gene: 0. The CDR3 is CASSVGTGDYGYTF. CDR3 sequence (DNA): TGTGCCAGCAGCGTAGGGACAGGGGACTATGGCTACACCTTC.

The V call is TRBV19, the J call TRBJ1-4; D ambiguous. The CDR3 is made up of 18 amino acids. Germline V lookup: CDR1 LNHDA, CDR2 SQIVND (reference sequence). Between the trimmed V and J ends, which lost 10 bases and 3 bases, there was a span of 27 bases. The CDR3 DNA reads as TGTGCCACCTCCTTGAAGCACATCCCCAAAGGAGCTAATGAAAAACTGTTTTTT. This sequence encodes CATSLKHIPKGANEKLFF.

This clone was counted once. The V gene is TRBV5-6, the J gene TRBJ2-7; maybe TRBD2 (5 bases). The V end lost 4 bases, the J end lost 2 bases, and 13 bases lay between the germline ends. In germline, CDR1 is SGHDT, CDR2 YYEEEE. This CDR3 is built from 14 residues. CDR3 nucleotide sequence: TGTGCCAGCAGCGGCGGGTCTTCCCCCTACGAGCAGTACTTC. As protein: CASSGGSSPYEQYF. Complete variable domain (other parts from reference TRBV5-6 and TRBJ2-7): DAGVTQSPTHLIKTRGQQVTLRCSPKSGHDTVSWYQQALGQGPQFIFQYYEEEERQRGNFPDRFSGHQFPNYSSELNVNALLLGDSALYLCASSGGSSPYEQYFGPGTRLTVT.

This chain uses TRBV7-9 with TRBJ2-3, with TRBD2 matching 7 bases. The junction had 4 bases not matched to a gene; V was cut back by 3 bases and J by 4 bases. Germline CDR1 and CDR2: SEHNR and FQNEAQ (reference sequence). There are 14 residues in the CDR3. CDR3: CASSFLGLADTQYF. The CDR3, as DNA: TGTGCCAGCAGCTTTTTAGGACTAGCAGATACGCAGTATTTT.

J is TRBJ1-4 and V is TRBV3-1 (or the pseudogene TRBV3-2), with 9 bases matching TRBD1. V shed 4 bases and J 4 bases; nucleotides not matched to a gene: 7. Germline V gene lookup returns CDR1 LGHDT and CDR2 YNNKEL (reference sequence). This CDR3 has 16 amino acids. CDR3 in amino acids: CASSPLTGGYNEKLFF. CDR3 DNA: TGTGCCAGCAGCCCCCTCACAGGGGGCTATAATGAAAAACTGTTTTTT.

This clone was observed a handful of times. J is TRBJ1-6 and V is TRBV14; TRBD1 might be the D (5 bases). The CDR3 consists of 21 residues. Germline values: CDR1 SGHDN, CDR2 FVKESK. The germline V and J ends were trimmed by 0 bases and 6 bases, with 27 bases remaining between them. The CDR3 loop reads CASSQDGWVPRGKGSNSPLHF. The CDR3 DNA reads as TGTGCCAGCAGCCAAGATGGCTGGGTCCCAAGGGGAAAAGGCTCTAATTCACCCCTCCACTTT.

The V and J genes are TRBV15 and TRBJ2-1; D is perhaps TRBD2 (5 bases). The germline V gene has CDR1 LNHNV and CDR2 YYDKDF (reference sequence). With 0 bases removed from V and 0 bases from J, the gap between germline ends came to 9 bases. The CDR3 length is 16 residues. CDR3 nucleotides: TGTGCCACCAGCAGAGATCTAGGGAGCTCCTACAATGAGCAGTTCTTC. Protein product: CATSRDLGSSYNEQFF.

The chain couples TRBV5-4 to TRBJ2-7; 8 bases are a match to TRBD1. CDR3 length equals 14 residues. CDR1 is SGHNT and CDR2 is YYREEE in the germline V gene (reference sequence). V trimming: 7 bases; J trimming: 5 bases; junction bases outside the gene matches: 11. CDR3: CASGQTGGIDEQYF. DNA of the CDR3: TGTGCCAGCGGACAAACAGGGGGAATCGACGAGCAGTACTTC. The whole variable domain, remainder taken from reference TRBV5-4 and TRBJ2-7, is ETGVTQSPTHLIKTRGQQVTLRCSSQSGHNTVSWYQQALGQGPQFIFQYYREEENGRGNFPPRFSGLQFPNYSSELNVNALELDDSALYLCASGQTGGIDEQYFGPGTRLTVT.

This sequence joins TRBV4-1 and TRBJ1-2, with 9 bases aligning to TRBD1. V was clipped by 2 bases and J by 4 bases; unmatched bases: 5. The CDR3 loop spans 15 amino acids. In germline, CDR1 is MGHRA, CDR2 YSYEKL. The DNA of the CDR3 is TGCGCCAGCAGCCAAACGGGGACAGGGACCTATGGCTACACCTTC. It is translated as CASSQTGTGTYGYTF.

J is TRBJ2-7 and V is TRBV9; D is unresolved. The V end lost 1 base, the J end lost 3 bases, and 11 bases lay between the germline ends. The germline gives CDR1 SGDLS, CDR2 YYNGEE. This CDR3 has 14 amino acids. For the CDR3, the DNA is TGTGCCAGCAGCGTATACTCGCAGGACTACGAGCAGTACTTC. Encoded protein: CASSVYSQDYEQYF. Using reference TRBV9 and TRBJ2-7 for the parts outside the CDR3, the full variable domain is DSGVTQTPKHLITATGQRVTLRCSPRSGDLSVYWYQQSLDQGLQFLIQYYNGEERAKGNILERFSAQQFPDLHSELNLSSLELGDSALYFCASSVYSQDYEQYFGPGTRLTVT.

This clone was recorded once. The chain uses TRBV11-2 and TRBJ2-3; 7 bases are a match to TRBD1. The germline V gene has CDR1 SGHAT and CDR2 FQNNGV. The CDR3 contains 16 residues. V was clipped by 3 bases and J by 7 bases; unmatched bases: 13. CDR3 sequence reads: CASSFPGTVLPYTQYF. The CDR3 DNA reads as TGTGCCAGCAGCTTCCCCGGGACAGTGCTCCCGTATACGCAGTATTTT.

This chain joins TRBV3-1 (or the pseudogene TRBV3-2) and TRBJ2-1; possibly TRBD1 for D (6 bases). This CDR3 spans 12 amino acids. V gave up 7 bases and J gave up 12 bases, with 16 bases separating them. Germline-derived CDR1 and CDR2 are LGHDT and YNNKEL (reference sequence). The chain's CDR3 is CASNLRGLGQFF. CDR3 sequence (DNA): TGTGCCAGCAACCTCAGGGGCTTAGGGCAGTTCTTC.

The chain has TRBV7-9 and TRBJ1-2; 8 bases fit TRBD1. The CDR3 contains 13 residues. Germline CDR1 SEHNR, CDR2 FQNEAQ (reference sequence). V was pared by 3 bases and J by 6 bases, with 3 bases of the junction left unmatched. CDR3 loop: CASSFTDRDGYTF. The DNA for the CDR3 is TGTGCCAGCAGCTTCACGGACAGGGATGGCTACACCTTC.

The V and J genes are TRBV6-5 and TRBJ1-2, with TRBD1 matching 11 bases. The CDR3 has 14 amino acids. J gave up 7 bases and V 6 bases, and 7 bases lay outside the gene matches. Germline CDR1 MNHEY, CDR2 SVGAGI. The chain's CDR3 is CASSRTGGAGGYTF. CDR3 coding DNA: TGTGCCAGCAGCCGGACAGGGGGCGCGGGTGGCTACACCTTC.

This sequence joins TRBV2 and TRBJ2-7; the D gene is possibly TRBD1 (6 bases). Germline CDR1 is SNHLY and CDR2 is FYNNEI. The CDR3 sequence is 13 residues long. V dropped 7 bases and J dropped 2 bases, with 12 bases sitting between them. This CDR3 reads CASILTGAYEQYF. DNA for the CDR3: TGTGCCAGCATTTTGACAGGAGCCTACGAGCAGTACTTC. Drawing the rest from reference TRBV2 and TRBJ2-7, the complete variable domain is EPEVTQTPSHQVTQMGQEVILRCVPISNHLYFYWYRQILGQKVEFLVSFYNNEISEKSEIFDDQFSVERPDGSNFTLKIRSTKLEDSAMYFCASILTGAYEQYFGPGTRLTVT.

The rearrangement joins TRBV11-2 to TRBJ1-4; 7 nucleotides agree with TRBD1. V lost 5 bases to trimming and J lost 4 bases; unmatched junction nucleotides: 4. The CDR3 is 14 residues long. CDR1 and CDR2 (germline): SGHAT, FQNNGV. CDR3 region: CASSMTGFNEKLFF. The CDR3 DNA reads as TGTGCCAGCAGCATGACAGGGTTTAATGAAAAACTGTTTTTT. Based on the CDR3 plus reference TRBV11-2 and TRBJ1-4, the full variable domain is EAGVAQSPRYKIIEKRQSVAFWCNPISGHATLYWYQQILGQGPKLLIQFQNNGVVDDSQLPKDRFSAERLKGVDSTLKIQPAKLEDSAVYLCASSMTGFNEKLFFGSGTQLSVL.